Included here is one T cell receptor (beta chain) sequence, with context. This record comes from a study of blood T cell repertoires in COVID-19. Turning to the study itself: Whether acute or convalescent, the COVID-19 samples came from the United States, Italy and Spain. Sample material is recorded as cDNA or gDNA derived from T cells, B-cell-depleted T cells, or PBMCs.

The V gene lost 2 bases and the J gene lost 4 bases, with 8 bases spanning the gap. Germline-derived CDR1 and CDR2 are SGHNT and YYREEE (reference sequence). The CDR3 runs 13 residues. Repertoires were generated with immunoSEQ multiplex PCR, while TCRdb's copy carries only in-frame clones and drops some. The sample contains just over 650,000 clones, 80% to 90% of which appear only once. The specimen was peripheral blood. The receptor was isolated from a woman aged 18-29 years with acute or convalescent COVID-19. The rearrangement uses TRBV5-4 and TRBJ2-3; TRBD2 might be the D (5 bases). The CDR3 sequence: CASSLGGPDTQYF. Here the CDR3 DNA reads TGTGCCAGCAGCTTAGGAGGTCCAGATACGCAGTATTTT.